This TCR beta chain is drawn from a study of T cells in Graves' hyperthyroidism and ophthalmopathy. Germline V CDR1 and CDR2: SNHLY, FYNNEI. The CDR3 spans 11 residues. The sample holds many counts of this clonotype. The junction departs from germline at one end; a sequencing error may be responsible. Amplified TCR beta CDR3 regions derived from RNA transcripts. HTBI primers were the set used in a first-round RT-PCR of the TCR CDR3. TCRdb re-called the multiplex PCR reads through MiXCR, storing one row per CDR3 protein. The data contain about 350,000 distinct CDR3 sequences, about 14% of them singletons. Graves' hyperthyroidism is called stable when ophthalmopathy does not progress within 18 months. Hyperthyroidism in the patients, aged 18 to 65, was newly diagnosed and under 2 months in duration.

The specimen was blood. This TCR was recovered from a woman under 40 with Graves' hyperthyroidism. V and J are TRBV2 and TRBJ2-5; D possibly uses TRBD1 or TRBD2 (5 bases each). CDR3 residues: CASSFTGTKYF. The DNA for the CDR3 is TGTGCCAGCAGTTTTACCGGGACCAAGTACTTC.